The 3 T cell receptor beta chains in this list originate from one sample, sequenced in a study of technical replicates of blood from four donors (TCRdb year 2017). Library construction relied on the immunoSEQ multiplex PCR assay. TCRdb provides this immuneACCESS table in a form limited to in-frame rearrangements. Some clones are lacking; in checked studies, under half of them reflect an unresolved V gene, and why the rest are absent is not known. Recorded for this sample are approximately 79,000 clones; 85% to 95% of them occurred a single time. The ten largest clones capture 0.35% to 0.45% of the sample. Material for sequencing was T cells isolated from PBMCs. The receptor source for this set is a human donor in good health.

This rearrangement joins TRBV5-1 to TRBJ2-7; 8 bases align to TRBD2. The trim removed 2 bases at V and 7 bases at J, leaving 11 bases unmatched. The CDR3 consists of 15 residues. Germline V CDR1 and CDR2: SGHRS, YFSETQ. Written as DNA, the CDR3 is TGCGCCAGCAGCTTTTCGGGAGGGCCCCAGGGGGAGCAGTACTTC. This gives the protein CASSFSGGPQGEQYF.

The CDR3 sequence is CASSYDRENTEAFF. The CDR3 DNA reads TGTGCCAGCAGTTACGACCGGGAGAACACTGAAGCTTTCTTT. V is TRBV6-5 and J is TRBJ1-1; the D is unclear. Trimming cost V 2 bases and J 1 base, with 8 bases left between them. In germline, CDR1 is MNHEY, CDR2 SVGAGI. The CDR3 is 14 residues long.

CDR3 sequence (DNA): TGTGCCAGCAGCTCAGACAATGAGCAGTTCTTC. The encoded protein is CASSSDNEQFF. The genes are TRBV13 and TRBJ2-1; D call uncertain. Trimming cost V 4 bases and J 5 bases, with 3 bases left between them. The CDR3 consists of 11 residues. CDR1 and CDR2 from the germline V gene are PRHDT and FYEKMQ (reference sequence).